This T cell receptor beta chain appears in the sequencing data of a study of shared clonotypes between healthy human individuals. Overall study context: Each donor contributed plates that comprised three CD4 naive, three CD4 memory, two CD8 naive and one CD8 memory.

Findings of the study overall: Clonotype sharing levels among donors were expected to vary with sequencing depth.

This CDR3 is built from 14 residues. Germline assignment: CDR1 MGHDK and CDR2 SYGVNS. V was trimmed by 2 bases and J by 6 bases, leaving 14 bases between them. Generated by immunoSEQ multiplex PCR, the TCRdb table keeps only in-frame clones and is missing some. Of around 2.5 million clones listed, 93% are singletons. About this clone itself: The antigen is undetermined.

The receptor's source is a man between 18 and 35 years old in good health. Some clones in this sample may be carry-over from other donors' samples. The chain combines TRBV25-1 with TRBJ2-7; D is ambiguous. The sample consisted of naive CD4+ T cells from PBMCs. Regarding subset: CD45RA+ positively selected. The DNA of the CDR3 is TGTGCCAGCAGTGAACCCCCCCACAGAGGCGAGCAGTACTTC. Protein: CASSEPPHRGEQYF.